The 23 T cell receptor beta chains presented below share a single source sample, sequenced in a study of CD8 T cells in ankylosing spondylitis. No antigen is known for these receptors. TCRdb analysed the 5' RACE reads with MiXCR anew, one entry per CDR3 protein. This sample has 650,000 to 800,000 distinct CDR3 sequences; roughly 20% occur once, and the top ten carry 19%. Study findings and constraints: A TCR beta motif made of 7 to 9 highly homologous variants seemed typical of ankylosing spondylitis blood.

Sequenced: blood, either unsorted or a sorted T cell fraction (not recorded which). These receptor sequences come from a male donor with ankylosing spondylitis.

Written as DNA, the CDR3 is TGTGCCAGCAGCCTCCGTCGGGGGGACGCCGGGGCTTTCTTT. Translated: CASSLRRGDAGAFF. V usage is TRBV11-2 and J usage is TRBJ1-1; a weak D match, TRBD1 (5 bases). Per the germline V gene, CDR1 is SGHAT and CDR2 is FQNNGV. V was pared by 5 bases and J by 11 bases, with 21 bases between. This CDR3 region has 14 residues.

The chain couples TRBV12-3 or TRBV12-4 to TRBJ2-1, with 7 bases aligning to TRBD2. The CDR3 has 15 residues. V was clipped by 8 bases and J by 4 bases; unmatched bases: 11. For the CDR3, the DNA is TGTGCCAGCCTTTATGGGAGGGCCGAATACAATGAGCAGTTCTTC. Its protein is CASLYGRAEYNEQFF.

The V call is TRBV6-2 or TRBV6-3, the J call TRBJ2-1; 7 bases are shared with TRBD2. CDR1 is MNHEY and CDR2 is SVGEGT in the germline V gene. Germline trimming cut 5 bases from V and 3 bases from J; bases unmatched to any gene: 4. The CDR3 has 14 residues. DNA for the CDR3: TGTGCCAGCAGTGTGCGGGGGTACTACAATGAGCAGTTCTTC. It is translated as CASSVRGYYNEQFF.

Ten or more counts support this clonotype. This chain connects TRBV29-1 to TRBJ1-1, with a weak D call TRBD1 (6 bases). CDR3 length: 13 amino acids. From germline, CDR1 is SQVTM and CDR2 ANQGSEA. Trimming shortened V by 2 bases and J by 4 bases, and 11 bases separated the two germline ends. The DNA of the CDR3 is TGCAGCGTTGAAAGGGGGGAGGTCACTGAAGCTTTCTTT. It is translated as CSVERGEVTEAFF.

This rearrangement joins TRBV5-1 to TRBJ2-7; 7 nucleotides agree with TRBD2. CDR3 size: 16 residues. Germline lookup yields CDR1 SGHRS and CDR2 YFSETQ. Germline trimming cut 2 bases from V and 0 bases from J; bases unmatched to any gene: 8. The CDR3 sequence is CASSFDSGISSYEQYF. The CDR3 region has the DNA TGCGCCAGCAGCTTTGACAGCGGGATAAGCTCCTACGAGCAGTACTTC.

A single count supports this clonotype. The gene calls are TRBV5-4 and TRBJ2-1, with D unresolved. CDR1 is SGHNT and CDR2 is YYREEE in the germline V gene (reference sequence). Trimming stripped 3 bases from V and 4 bases from J, with 8 bases between. This CDR3 is built from 13 residues. The CDR3 spells CASSYAGYNEQFF. CDR3 sequence (DNA): TGTGCCAGCAGCTACGCAGGATACAATGAGCAGTTCTTC.

This clonotype came up a few times. J is TRBJ2-2 and V is TRBV7-2; D gene unclear. CDR3 length equals 15 residues. CDR1 SGHTA and CDR2 FQGNSA come from the germline V gene. V dropped 1 base and J dropped 1 base, with 7 bases sitting between them. CDR3 in amino acids: CASSLVYGNTGELFF. CDR3 nucleotide sequence: TGTGCCAGCAGCTTAGTTTACGGGAACACCGGGGAGCTGTTTTTT.

V is TRBV20-1 and J is TRBJ2-1, with 8 positions matching TRBD2. The CDR3 consists of 14 residues. The V and J ends lost 3 bases and 2 bases, in that order; junction bases with no gene match: 3. The germline CDR1 and CDR2 sequences are DFQATT and SNEGSKA (reference sequence). For the CDR3, the DNA is TGCAGTGCTAGTCCGGGAGGGCCCTACAATGAGCAGTTCTTC. Translated: CSASPGGPYNEQFF.

In its sample, this clonotype was seen a few times. The chain couples TRBV29-1 to TRBJ2-7; TRBD1 matches 8 bases. The germline CDR1 and CDR2 sequences are SQVTM and ANQGSEA. CDR3 length: 13 residues. Germline trimming cut 4 bases from V and 6 bases from J; bases unmatched to any gene: 8. In DNA, the CDR3 is TGCAGCGTTGTGGCAGGGGGCCTACTCGAGCAGTACTTC. Protein: CSVVAGGLLEQYF.

This clonotype was counted ten times or more. This rearrangement joins TRBV3-1 to TRBJ2-7, with D possibly matching TRBD1 (6 bases). The V end lost 4 bases, the J end lost 1 base, and 11 bases lay between the germline ends. This CDR3 has 14 residues. The germline V gene encodes CDR1 LGHDT and CDR2 YNNKEL (reference sequence). The CDR3 coding sequence is TGTGCCAGCAGCCCCCGACAGGATTCCTACGAGCAGTACTTC. It is translated as CASSPRQDSYEQYF.

This clonotype occurred a few times. The chain uses TRBV29-1 and TRBJ2-2, with D perhaps TRBD2 (6 bases). V lost 0 bases, J lost 4 bases, and 12 bases lay in between. Germline-derived CDR1 and CDR2 are SQVTM and ANQGSEA. This CDR3 contains 15 residues. CDR3 amino acids: CSVEDPRGGTGELFF. CDR3 sequence (DNA): TGCAGCGTTGAAGATCCGAGGGGAGGCACCGGGGAGCTGTTTTTT.

This clonotype was seen ten or more times. V gene TRBV20-1 combines with J gene TRBJ2-1; 12 bases line up with TRBD2. CDR1 is DFQATT and CDR2 is SNEGSKA in the germline V gene (reference sequence). V dropped 5 bases and J dropped 10; count of bases not matched to a gene: 9. There are 14 residues in the CDR3. CDR3 in amino acids: CSAPRLAGEGEQFF. CDR3 nucleotides: TGCAGTGCTCCGAGACTAGCGGGAGAAGGCGAGCAGTTCTTC.

This clonotype showed up just a few times. The chain combines TRBV3-1 with TRBJ1-6, with D possibly matching TRBD1 (5 bases). Trimming removed 1 base at V and 7 bases at J, with 8 bases between. This CDR3 has 14 residues. Looked up from germline, CDR1 is LGHDT and CDR2 is YNNKEL (reference sequence). The chain's CDR3 is CASSQGRGNSPLHF. CDR3 DNA: TGTGCCAGCAGCCAAGGGCGGGGGAATTCACCCCTCCACTTT.

This chain connects TRBV5-1 to TRBJ2-2; 8 bases map to TRBD1. The germline V gene has CDR1 SGHRS and CDR2 YFSETQ. CDR3 size: 17 residues. Trimming took 0 bases from V and 1 from J; bases not matched to a gene: 5. The CDR3 sequence: CASSLAPGTGNTGELFF. The CDR3 bases are TGCGCCAGCAGCTTGGCCCCCGGGACAGGGAACACCGGGGAGCTGTTTTTT.

This clonotype was detected a few times. The CDR3 bases are TGCAGTGCCTCGCAGGGGGATGAGCAGTTCTTC. It encodes CSASQGDEQFF. The V gene is TRBV20-1, the J gene TRBJ2-1, with 7 nucleotides matching TRBD1. CDR3 size: 11 residues. Trimming cost V 6 bases and J 8 bases; bases outside gene matches: 4. Germline CDR1 and CDR2: DFQATT and SNEGSKA (reference sequence).

V gene TRBV2 combines with J gene TRBJ1-1; 8 nucleotides match TRBD1. Germline loops: CDR1 SNHLY, CDR2 FYNNEI. The V segment lost 3 bases and the J segment 4 bases; nucleotides outside the gene matches: 7. The CDR3 spans 15 residues. The CDR3: CASSESRGQGTEAFF. CDR3 DNA: TGTGCCAGCAGTGAGAGCAGGGGGCAGGGCACTGAAGCTTTCTTT.

This clonotype was seen many times. This chain joins TRBV27 and TRBJ2-5; 13 bases agree with TRBD2. CDR3 length: 20 amino acids. V lost 0 bases and J lost 5; bases outside the gene matches: 15. The germline V gene encodes CDR1 MNHEY and CDR2 SMNVEV (reference sequence). The CDR3 spells CASSLSAAILAGGPGETQYF. The CDR3 DNA reads TGTGCCAGCAGTTTATCCGCGGCGATACTAGCGGGGGGGCCGGGGGAGACCCAGTACTTC.

The sample holds a few counts of this clonotype. This chain joins TRBV29-1 and TRBJ2-1; D call uncertain. V lost 4 bases to trimming and J lost 7 bases, with 8 bases between them. The germline gives CDR1 SQVTM, CDR2 ANQGSEA. The CDR3 has 11 amino acids. CDR3 nucleotides: TGCAGCGTTGTTGTGGGAAATGAGCAGTTCTTC. Translation: CSVVVGNEQFF.

This clonotype was detected only a few times. This chain joins TRBV5-1 and TRBJ1-1; 11 bases fit TRBD1. The CDR3 covers 15 residues. Trimming at V came to 4 bases and at J to 5 bases, leaving 7 bases not matched to a gene. Germline V gene sequence: CDR1 SGHRS, CDR2 YFSETQ. The CDR3: CASSRTDRGLTEAFF. The DNA for the CDR3 is TGCGCCAGCAGCCGGACGGACAGGGGGCTTACTGAAGCTTTCTTT.

This clonotype occurred once. The chain carries TRBV14 and TRBJ1-6, with 9 bases fitting TRBD1. Germline V gene sequence: CDR1 SGHDN, CDR2 FVKESK. The ends lost 4 bases at V and 7 bases at J; junction bases unmatched: 5. The CDR3 has 15 amino acids. Written as DNA, the CDR3 is TGTGCCAGCAGCCGGGGACAGGGCAGAAATTCACCCCTCCACTTT. It translates to CASSRGQGRNSPLHF.

In its sample, this clonotype was seen a few times. In DNA form, the CDR3 reads TGCGCCAGCAGCCAAGCGCCACTAGCGGGGGGGCTTGTTCCACGAACGACAGATACGCAGTATTTT. Amino acid sequence: CASSQAPLAGGLVPRTTDTQYF. V usage is TRBV4-1 and J usage is TRBJ2-3; 13 nucleotides align to TRBD2. The V gene's germline CDR1 is MGHRA and CDR2 YSYEKL. The CDR3 loop spans 22 amino acids. V lost 1 base and J lost 3; bases outside the gene matches: 19.

This clonotype was seen many times. The CDR3 DNA sequence: TGCGCCAGCAGCCAAGGACAGGGTGCAGGTGAGACTGAAGCTTTCTTT. This encodes CASSQGQGAGETEAFF. The chain has TRBV4-1 and TRBJ1-1, with 7 bases fitting TRBD1. The trim removed 1 base at V and 5 bases at J, leaving 10 bases unmatched. CDR1 is MGHRA and CDR2 is YSYEKL in the germline V gene. The CDR3 is made up of 16 amino acids.

This chain connects TRBV7-6 to TRBJ2-3; 7 nucleotides align to TRBD1. CDR1 and CDR2 from the germline V gene are SGHVS and FNYEAQ. The V gene end was trimmed by 5 bases and the J gene end by 4 bases; junction bases not matched to a gene: 6. This CDR3 contains 14 residues. The CDR3 reads CASSPETGSDTQYF. The CDR3 nucleotides are TGTGCCAGCAGCCCGGAGACAGGGTCAGATACGCAGTATTTT.